The 14 T cell receptor beta chains given below trace back to one sample, sequenced in a study of read filtering for tumor transcriptome and immune sequencing. This library used about 400 ng RNA and molecular barcoded adaptors spanning alpha/delta and beta/gamma chains. A single record per CDR3 protein comes from TCRdb applying MiXCR to the reads. The profile covers around 130,000 distinct CDR3 sequences, with over 10% appearing a single time and 11% taken by the ten largest. Sample: a population of CD138-negative cells sorted from bone marrow. Every receptor here comes from a donor at least 40 years old with multiple myeloma.

At least ten counts were recorded for this clonotype. This chain joins TRBV11-1 and TRBJ2-7; TRBD1 matches at 9 bases. J was trimmed by 5 bases and V by 8 bases; bases with no gene match: 10. Germline lookup yields CDR1 SGHAT and CDR2 FQDESV (reference sequence). The CDR3 is 14 residues long. The CDR3 DNA reads as TGTGCCAGCGATTTCGGACAGGGGATCGACGAGCAGTACTTC. Translating it yields CASDFGQGIDEQYF.

Many counts were recorded for this clonotype. The chain is built from TRBV20-1 and TRBJ1-4, with TRBD1 as a possible D gene (6 bases). This CDR3 contains 13 residues. From germline, CDR1 is DFQATT and CDR2 SNEGSKA (reference sequence). V was pared by 6 bases and J by 6 bases, with 14 bases between. The CDR3 coding sequence is TGCAGTGCCCCGGCGGGGGCGGATGAAAAACTGTTTTTT. The encoded protein is CSAPAGADEKLFF.

This clonotype has a count of ten or more. The CDR3 DNA reads as TGTGCCAGCAGTGGACAGGGGGTGGAGCAGTTCTTC. Its translation: CASSGQGVEQFF. V usage is TRBV6-2 or TRBV6-3 and J usage is TRBJ2-1, with 10 bases aligning to TRBD1. CDR3 length: 12 amino acids. J was trimmed by 10 bases and V by 5 bases; bases with no gene match: 2. In germline, CDR1 is MNHEY, CDR2 SVGEGT.

This clonotype was detected ten times or more. The V call is TRBV5-1, the J call TRBJ2-7; 11 nucleotides align to TRBD2. Per the germline V gene, CDR1 is SGHRS and CDR2 is YFSETQ. Trimming took 5 bases from V and 2 from J; bases not matched to a gene: 3. This CDR3 is built from 14 residues. CDR3 region: CASSLAGGTYEQYF. The DNA of the CDR3 is TGCGCCAGCAGTCTAGCGGGAGGTACCTACGAGCAGTACTTC.

This clonotype was observed many times. The chain recombines TRBV6-2 or TRBV6-3 with TRBJ1-1; no firm D call. Germline lookup yields CDR1 MNHEY and CDR2 SVGEGT. The CDR3 loop spans 13 amino acids. V lost 6 bases, J lost 0 bases, and 8 bases lay in between. Written as DNA, the CDR3 is TGTGCCAGCAGAATGACCATGAACACTGAAGCTTTCTTT. Its protein is CASRMTMNTEAFF.

This clonotype came up a few times. This could be a read error, since a much larger clone is one nucleotide away. The chain recombines TRBV6-5 with TRBJ2-3; the D is unclear. Germline V gene lookup returns CDR1 MNHEY and CDR2 SVGAGI. CDR3 length: 13 residues. CDR3 amino acids: CAGSKRVKNTQYF. In nucleotides, the CDR3 is TGTGCCGGCAGTAAACGAGTTAAGAATACGCAGTATTTT.

This clonotype came up many times. The chain combines TRBV7-9 with TRBJ2-1, with TRBD2 identical over 11 bases. The CDR3 consists of 15 residues. Germline CDR1 SEHNR, CDR2 FQNEAQ (reference sequence). J lost 7 bases, V lost 1 base, and 3 bases had no gene match. The DNA for the CDR3 is TGTGCCAGCAGCTTAGAACTAGCGGGAGTGAATGAGCAGTTCTTC. Encoded protein: CASSLELAGVNEQFF.

Worth noting for this clonotype: As the CDR3 is not closed by the conserved phenylalanine or tryptophan, this likely results from a read error. The chain joins TRBV10-3 to TRBJ1-1; D not resolved. Trimming stripped 9 bases from V and 2 bases from J, with 13 bases between. This CDR3 spans 13 amino acids. From germline, CDR1 is ENHRY and CDR2 SYGVKD. The CDR3 sequence: CAISGQPNTEAFL. CDR3 in DNA: TGTGCCATATCCGGCCAGCCTAACACTGAAGCTTTCCTT.

This clonotype was seen many times. The V call is TRBV20-1, the J call TRBJ2-7; D remains ambiguous. CDR3 length: 13 residues. Trimming took 4 bases from V and 2 from J, leaving 12 bases between them. Germline-derived CDR1 and CDR2 are DFQATT and SNEGSKA (reference sequence). CDR3 amino acids: CSATRPDPYEQYF. In DNA, the CDR3 is TGCAGTGCTACCCGGCCCGACCCCTACGAGCAGTACTTC.

This clonotype came up many times. The J gene is TRBJ2-3, the V gene TRBV5-1, with a tentative D call TRBD2 (6 bases). From germline, CDR1 is SGHRS and CDR2 YFSETQ. V dropped 1 base and J dropped 1 base, with 13 bases sitting between them. The CDR3 is 16 amino acids. The CDR3, as DNA: TGCGCCAGCAGCTTGTTCTGGGACTCCGGCACAGATACGCAGTATTTT. It specifies CASSLFWDSGTDTQYF.

Ten or more counts support this clonotype. This sequence joins TRBV20-1 and TRBJ1-5; TRBD1 matches at 7 bases. Germline-derived CDR1 and CDR2 are DFQATT and SNEGSKA (reference sequence). V lost 6 bases and J lost 4; bases outside the gene matches: 9. This CDR3 is built from 14 residues. CDR3 DNA sequence: TGCAGTGCCCTACAGACAGGGAGAAATCAGCCCCAGCATTTT. Protein: CSALQTGRNQPQHF.

There are many counts of this clonotype. The genes are TRBV5-8 and TRBJ1-1, with a possible D match to TRBD1 (6 bases). V was clipped by 2 bases and J by 5 bases, with 22 bases between them. CDR3 length: 17 amino acids. Germline assignment: CDR1 SGHTS and CDR2 YDEGEE. CDR3: CASSLGATGLGRTEAFF. CDR3 DNA: TGTGCCAGCAGCTTAGGGGCAACAGGGTTAGGTCGGACTGAAGCTTTCTTT.

This chain uses TRBV23-1 with TRBJ1-5; perhaps TRBD1 as D (5 bases). TRBV23-1 is annotated as an ORF whose role is uncertain. The CDR3 consists of 18 residues. Trimming took 1 base from V and 4 from J, leaving 20 bases between them. Here the CDR3 DNA reads TGCGCCAGCAGTCAATATAAATCAGGGAGGCTAAGGAATCAGCCCCAGCATTTT. Its translation is CASSQYKSGRLRNQPQHF.

In its sample, this clonotype was seen many times. The chain uses TRBV23-1 and TRBJ1-5, with no clear D. TRBV23-1 is marked as an open reading frame, function uncertain. CDR3 length: 16 amino acids. The ends were cut back, 0 bases at V and 2 bases at J, with 11 bases in the middle. CDR3 nucleotide sequence: TGCGCCAGCAGTCAATCTTACAGCTCTCGCAATCAGCCCCAGCATTTT. It is translated as CASSQSYSSRNQPQHF.